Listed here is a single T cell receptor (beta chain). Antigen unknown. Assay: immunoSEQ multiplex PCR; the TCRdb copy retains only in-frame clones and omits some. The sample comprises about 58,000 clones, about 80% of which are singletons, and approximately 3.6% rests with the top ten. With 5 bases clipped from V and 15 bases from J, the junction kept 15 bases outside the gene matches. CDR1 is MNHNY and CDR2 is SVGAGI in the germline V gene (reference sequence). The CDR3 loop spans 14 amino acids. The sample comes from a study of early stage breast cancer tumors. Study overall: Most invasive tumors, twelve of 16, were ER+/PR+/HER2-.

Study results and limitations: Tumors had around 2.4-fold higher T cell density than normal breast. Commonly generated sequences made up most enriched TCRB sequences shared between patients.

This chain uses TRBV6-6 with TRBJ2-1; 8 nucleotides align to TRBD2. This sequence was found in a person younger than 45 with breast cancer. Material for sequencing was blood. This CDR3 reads CASSPGGESLFSFF. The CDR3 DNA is TGTGCCAGCAGTCCCGGGGGGGAGAGCCTCTTTTCGTTCTTC.